The source of this T cell receptor beta chain is a study of T cell changes during pregnancy in multiple sclerosis. V was clipped by 4 bases and J by 0 bases; unmatched bases: 7. Germline CDR1 reads SGDLS; CDR2 reads YYNGEE. The CDR3 is made up of 16 amino acids. Clones were sequenced by immunoSEQ multiplex PCR, and TCRdb holds only the in-frame ones, with some missing. Of around 96,000 clones listed, approximately 92% are singletons. The sequenced sample was peripheral blood, obtained in the first trimester of pregnancy. The V gene is TRBV9, the J gene TRBJ1-5; 7 nucleotides agree with TRBD1. The clonotype was recovered from a female donor with multiple sclerosis, enrolled in a pregnancy study. The CDR3: CASSPGQDYSNQPQHF. CDR3 nucleotides: TGTGCCAGCAGCCCCGGACAGGACTATAGCAATCAGCCCCAGCATTTT.